Each of the 29 T cell receptor beta chains below was sequenced from the same sample in a study of blood T cell repertoires in COVID-19. The assay was immunoSEQ multiplex PCR, and TCRdb's table has in-frame clones only and misses some. Of 150,000 to 200,000 clones listed, over 75% are singletons. Sequencing was carried out using peripheral blood. The source of these receptors is a man in his fifties or sixties with acute or convalescent COVID-19.

The J gene is TRBJ2-1, the V gene TRBV28; a weak D match, TRBD1 (6 bases). Trimming cost V 8 bases and J 4 bases, with 18 bases left between them. This CDR3 spans 15 amino acids. Germline-derived CDR1 and CDR2 are MDHEN and SYDVKM. The CDR3: CASESPGTQYNEQFF. The CDR3 DNA is TGTGCCAGCGAATCCCCCGGGACACAATACAATGAGCAGTTCTTC. Filled out from reference TRBV28 and TRBJ2-1, the complete variable domain reads DVKVTQSSRYLVKRTGEKVFLECVQDMDHENMFWYRQDPGLGLRLIYFSYDVKMKEKGDIPEGYSVSREKKERFSLILESASTNQTSMYLCASESPGTQYNEQFFGPGTRLTVL.

The V and J genes are TRBV7-9 and TRBJ2-5, with 9 nucleotides matching TRBD1. V trimming: 5 bases; J trimming: 5 bases; junction bases outside the gene matches: 9. There are 15 residues in the CDR3. Germline assignment: CDR1 SEHNR and CDR2 FQNEAQ (reference sequence). The CDR3 DNA reads TGTGCCAGCAGCCGGGGACAGGGAGGTCGGGAGACCCAGTACTTC. Amino acid sequence: CASSRGQGGRETQYF.

This clone is a singleton in its sample. CDR3 nucleotides: TGTGCCAGCAGCTTGGCAACAGGTAACTCTGGGGCCAACGTCCTGACTTTC. Amino acids: CASSLATGNSGANVLTF. The chain joins TRBV5-6 to TRBJ2-6, with a tentative D call TRBD1 (5 bases). This CDR3 spans 17 amino acids. Between the trimmed V and J ends, which lost 0 bases and 0 bases, there was a span of 10 bases. Germline CDR1 SGHDT, CDR2 YYEEEE.

V and J are TRBV10-3 and TRBJ1-3; the match to TRBD1 covers 9 bases. Germline loops: CDR1 ENHRY, CDR2 SYGVKD. CDR3 length: 16 amino acids. The V and J ends lost 6 bases and 4 bases, in that order; junction bases with no gene match: 10. CDR3 loop: CAIRERQGGFGNTIYF. For the CDR3, the DNA is TGTGCCATCAGGGAACGACAGGGGGGATTCGGAAACACCATATATTTT.

The J gene is TRBJ1-2, the V gene TRBV7-9, with D maybe TRBD1 (6 bases). The germline V gene encodes CDR1 SEHNR and CDR2 FQNEAQ (reference sequence). Trimming took 5 bases from V and 6 from J, leaving 7 bases between them. The CDR3 covers 11 residues. CDR3 protein: CASSRTDGYTF. The DNA for the CDR3 is TGTGCCAGCAGCCGGACAGATGGCTACACCTTC.

The chain links TRBV7-9 to TRBJ2-1; 7 bases map to TRBD2. The V gene end was trimmed by 0 bases and the J gene end by 4 bases; junction bases not matched to a gene: 6. Germline V gene data show CDR1 as SEHNR and CDR2 as FQNEAQ (reference sequence). The CDR3 sequence is 16 residues long. The DNA of the CDR3 is TGTGCCAGCAGCTTAGCCGGGGCGGGAGCATACAATGAGCAGTTCTTC. It specifies CASSLAGAGAYNEQFF. Filled out from reference TRBV7-9 and TRBJ2-1, the complete variable domain reads DTGVSQNPRHKITKRGQNVTFRCDPISEHNRLYWYRQTLGQGPEFLTYFQNEAQLEKSRLLSDRFSAERPKGSFSTLEIQRTEQGDSAMYLCASSLAGAGAYNEQFFGPGTRLTVL.

The chain uses TRBV6-2 or TRBV6-3 and TRBJ2-1; possible D gene TRBD1, 6 bases. This CDR3 contains 15 residues. The germline CDR1 and CDR2 sequences are MNHEY and SVGEGT. V lost 2 bases and J 5 bases, leaving 13 bases between the germline ends. CDR3 sequence (DNA): TGTGCCAGCAGTTACAAATTTTCAGGGGACAATGAGCAGTTCTTC. The encoded protein is CASSYKFSGDNEQFF.

The V gene is TRBV28, the J gene TRBJ1-5; D possibly corresponds to TRBD1 (5 bases). Trimming stripped 7 bases from V and 11 bases from J, with 18 bases between. The CDR3 has 13 amino acids. Looked up from germline, CDR1 is MDHEN and CDR2 is SYDVKM. The CDR3 DNA sequence: TGTGCCAGCAAGGGAACTAACGGGGGGGCCCAGCATTTT. It translates to CASKGTNGGAQHF.

This clone was seen a handful of times. The chain carries TRBV24-1 and TRBJ1-2; D ambiguous. Germline V gene data show CDR1 as KGHDR and CDR2 as SFDVKD. Deletions cut 2 bases from V and 4 bases from J, with 10 bases between. The CDR3 is made up of 14 amino acids. The CDR3 sequence is CATSDSGLPYGYTF. The CDR3 DNA follows: TGTGCCACCAGTGATTCGGGTCTTCCCTATGGCTACACCTTC.

The chain is built from TRBV7-9 and TRBJ2-5; perhaps TRBD1 as D (7 bases). Germline values: CDR1 SEHNR, CDR2 FQNEAQ (reference sequence). V was clipped by 5 bases and J by 0 bases, with 13 bases between them. There are 15 residues in the CDR3. The CDR3 DNA is TGTGCCAGCAGCCAGGGGGGCCCGTACCAAGAGACCCAGTACTTC. Translation: CASSQGGPYQETQYF.

This clone has a single count. CDR3 DNA: TGCGCCAGCAGCCAAGGAATCCAGAGGGGGTTGGCCAAAAACATTCAGTACTTC. Protein product: CASSQGIQRGLAKNIQYF. The chain links TRBV4-1 to TRBJ2-4, with a tentative D call TRBD1 (6 bases). The CDR3 is made up of 18 amino acids. Looked up from germline, CDR1 is MGHRA and CDR2 is YSYEKL. V gave up 1 base and J gave up 1 base, with 17 bases separating them.

This chain connects TRBV11-2 to TRBJ1-6; no clear D gene. Trimming shortened V by 1 base and J by 7 bases, and 11 bases separated the two germline ends. CDR1 is SGHAT and CDR2 is FQNNGV in the germline V gene. This CDR3 has 15 amino acids. CDR3 sequence reads: CASSLVSGLNSPLHF. DNA for the CDR3: TGTGCCAGCAGCTTAGTCTCCGGACTAAATTCACCCCTCCACTTT.

The chain is built from TRBV3-1 (or the pseudogene TRBV3-2) and TRBJ2-3, with 9 positions matching TRBD2. The V and J ends lost 2 bases and 2 bases, in that order; junction bases with no gene match: 11. The CDR3 is 18 amino acids. Germline V gene lookup returns CDR1 LGHDT and CDR2 YNNKEL (reference sequence). The CDR3 loop reads CASSQTQRLADLTDTQYF. Here the CDR3 DNA reads TGTGCCAGCAGCCAAACTCAGAGACTAGCGGACCTCACAGATACGCAGTATTTT.

V is TRBV3-1 (or the pseudogene TRBV3-2) and J is TRBJ2-3; 7 bases fit TRBD1. From germline, CDR1 is LGHDT and CDR2 YNNKEL (reference sequence). The CDR3 consists of 13 residues. V lost 5 bases, J lost 5 bases, and 4 bases stayed unmatched. CDR3 in DNA: TGTGCCAGCAGCGAGCAGGGGGAAGATACGCAGTATTTT. This codes for CASSEQGEDTQYF.

The V and J genes are TRBV3-1 (or the pseudogene TRBV3-2) and TRBJ2-5; D might be TRBD2 (5 bases). Trimming shortened V by 0 bases and J by 4 bases, and 18 bases separated the two germline ends. Germline V gives CDR1 LGHDT, CDR2 YNNKEL (reference sequence). The length of the CDR3 is 17 residues. Here the CDR3 reads CASSQDPSLEALETQYF. The CDR3 DNA is TGTGCCAGCAGCCAAGATCCCTCACTAGAGGCCCTAGAGACCCAGTACTTC.

Comment on this clone: At one end, the junction sequence differs from germline, possibly due to a read error. V usage is TRBV28 and J usage is TRBJ1-2, with 8 nucleotides matching TRBD1. CDR3 length equals 14 residues. CDR1 is MDHEN and CDR2 is SYDVKM in the germline V gene. CDR3 loop: CASSSTSGTGSFAF. DNA of the CDR3: TGTGCCAGCAGTTCAACCTCCGGGACAGGCAGCTTTGCCTTC.

The genes are TRBV2 and TRBJ2-2, with 8 bases lining up with TRBD1. Germline V gene sequence: CDR1 SNHLY, CDR2 FYNNEI. The CDR3 is made up of 16 amino acids. Losses at the gene ends were 3 bases for V and 5 bases for J; bases not matched to a gene: 8. For the CDR3, the DNA is TGTGCCAGCAGTGATGCCGGACAGGGTGGTACCGGGGAGCTGTTTTTT. Its translation is CASSDAGQGGTGELFF.

The gene calls are TRBV29-1 and TRBJ2-1, with a possible D match to TRBD2 (5 bases). This CDR3 has 14 amino acids. Trimming left V 6 bases short and J 0 bases short, with 12 bases between. Germline V lookup: CDR1 SQVTM, CDR2 ANQGSEA. The CDR3 region is CSVERISSYNEQFF. In DNA form, the CDR3 reads TGCAGCGTGGAGCGGATTAGCTCCTACAATGAGCAGTTCTTC.

This clone was recorded only once. The chain recombines TRBV29-1 with TRBJ1-1; D is uncertain. Trimming stripped 6 bases from V and 7 bases from J, with 12 bases between. The CDR3 is 11 amino acids. Germline loops: CDR1 SQVTM, CDR2 ANQGSEA. The CDR3 sequence: CSVWRGNEAFF. CDR3 nucleotides: TGCAGCGTCTGGCGGGGTAATGAAGCTTTCTTT.

The table lists this clone with a count of one. The V call is TRBV28, the J call TRBJ2-7; 9 bases fit TRBD1. The CDR3 covers 15 residues. Germline CDR1 MDHEN, CDR2 SYDVKM. With 5 bases clipped from V and 3 bases from J, the junction kept 8 bases outside the gene matches. This CDR3 is CASSPTGQGGYEQYF. In DNA form, the CDR3 reads TGTGCCAGCAGTCCCACGGGACAGGGAGGCTACGAGCAGTACTTC. The full variable domain, its missing parts supplied by reference TRBV28 and TRBJ2-7, is DVKVTQSSRYLVKRTGEKVFLECVQDMDHENMFWYRQDPGLGLRLIYFSYDVKMKEKGDIPEGYSVSREKKERFSLILESASTNQTSMYLCASSPTGQGGYEQYFGPGTRLTVT.

This clone was picked up one time. The rearrangement joins TRBV2 to TRBJ1-5; perhaps TRBD1 as D (6 bases). The CDR3 is 15 amino acids. The ends were cut back, 6 bases at V and 0 bases at J, with 12 bases in the middle. Germline-derived CDR1 and CDR2 are SNHLY and FYNNEI. CDR3: CASREQGTSNQPQHF. For the CDR3, the DNA is TGTGCCAGCAGAGAACAGGGAACTAGCAATCAGCCCCAGCATTTT.

Here the CDR3 DNA reads TGTGCCAGCAGCCCAGTGGACAGTCTCTATGGCTACACCTTC. Encoded protein: CASSPVDSLYGYTF. The chain is built from TRBV11-1 and TRBJ1-2; possibly TRBD1 for D (6 bases). Germline V gene sequence: CDR1 SGHAT, CDR2 FQDESV (reference sequence). Trimming removed 5 bases at V and 4 bases at J, with 14 bases between. The CDR3 covers 14 residues.

The J gene is TRBJ1-1, the V gene TRBV4-2; D is perhaps TRBD1 (5 bases). This CDR3 has 15 amino acids. Deletions cut 0 bases from V and 1 base from J, with 9 bases between. Germline CDR1 reads LGHNA; CDR2 reads YNFKEQ. The CDR3 DNA follows: TGTGCCAGCAGCCAAGATCGAGACAGGAACACTGAAGCTTTCTTT. This codes for CASSQDRDRNTEAFF.

The V and J genes are TRBV18 and TRBJ1-2; D perhaps matches TRBD1 (6 bases). The length of the CDR3 is 15 residues. Germline V CDR1 and CDR2: KGHSH, LQKENI. V was trimmed by 3 bases and J by 8 bases, leaving 19 bases between them. CDR3 nucleotides: TGTGCCAGCTCACCCCCTGGGGGCACCCTGGAAGGCTACACCTTC. It translates to CASSPPGGTLEGYTF.

The gene calls are TRBV28 and TRBJ1-3; 8 bases are a match to TRBD1. Per germline, CDR1 MDHEN and CDR2 SYDVKM. V gave up 10 bases and J gave up 0 bases; unmatched junction bases: 17. The CDR3 has 18 residues. The CDR3 DNA reads as TGTGCCACCCATCTAAGGGGGGACAGGTTATACTCTGGAAACACCATATATTTT. Translated, it gives CATHLRGDRLYSGNTIYF.

The chain combines TRBV19 with TRBJ2-1; 13 nucleotides line up with TRBD2. CDR1 and CDR2 from the germline V gene are LNHDA and SQIVND (reference sequence). This CDR3 comprises 20 residues. Trimming took 5 bases from V and 0 from J; bases not matched to a gene: 13. CDR3: CASSLSGLAGDRGSYNEQFF. DNA for the CDR3: TGTGCCAGTAGTCTCTCAGGACTAGCGGGAGATCGAGGCTCCTACAATGAGCAGTTCTTC.

The rearrangement links TRBV10-3 to TRBJ1-2; a possible D gene is TRBD1 (6 bases). This CDR3 spans 15 amino acids. The V end lost 5 bases, the J end lost 2 bases, and 15 bases lay between the germline ends. Germline CDR1 ENHRY, CDR2 SYGVKD. The CDR3 region has the DNA TGTGCCATCAGTCCGTCCCCTCAGGGGAACTATGGCTACACCTTC. It is translated as CAISPSPQGNYGYTF.

The chain couples TRBV7-2 to TRBJ1-2; D is ambiguous. Germline CDR1 and CDR2: SGHTA and FQGNSA. The V end was cut by 1 base, the J end by 8 bases, with 11 bases between. The CDR3 totals 13 residues. The CDR3, as DNA: TGTGCCAGCAGCTTAGGTAGAGTTTCAGGCTACACCTTC. Protein: CASSLGRVSGYTF.

This chain connects TRBV25-1 to TRBJ2-5; a possible D gene is TRBD1 (6 bases). Germline assignment: CDR1 MGHDK and CDR2 SYGVNS. The CDR3 has 14 residues. Trimming cost V 3 bases and J 2 bases, with 10 bases left between them. CDR3: CASSDRTAQETQYF. In nucleotides, the CDR3 is TGTGCCAGCAGTGACCGGACAGCACAAGAGACCCAGTACTTC.